The 9 T cell receptor beta chains in this list originate from one sample, sequenced in a study of Tregs in tolerant kidney transplant recipients. Sequencing used immunoSEQ multiplex PCR; TCRdb keeps in-frame clones, though not all of them. Of more than 95,000 clones in the sample, around 94% were seen once. The sequenced sample consisted of CD4+ T cells from blood. These TCRs come from a human donor in good health.

The chain carries TRBV7-2 and TRBJ1-2; tentative D call: TRBD1 (5 bases). The length of the CDR3 is 16 residues. The V end lost 1 base, the J end lost 2 bases, and 14 bases lay between the germline ends. The V gene's germline CDR1 is SGHTA and CDR2 FQGNSA. In DNA form, the CDR3 reads TGTGCCAGCAGCTTAGTTGGCGGGGGAGGAAACTATGGCTACACCTTC. Translation: CASSLVGGGGNYGYTF. The whole variable domain, remainder taken from reference TRBV7-2 and TRBJ1-2, is GAGVSQSPSNKVTEKGKDVELRCDPISGHTALYWYRQSLGQGLEFLIYFQGNSAPDKSGLPSDRFSAERTGGSVSTLTIQRTQQEDSAVYLCASSLVGGGGNYGYTFGSGTRLTVV.

The V gene is TRBV2, the J gene TRBJ2-6; 8 nucleotides align to TRBD2. Trimming cost V 2 bases and J 3 bases; bases outside gene matches: 6. The CDR3 is made up of 17 amino acids. Germline V gives CDR1 SNHLY, CDR2 FYNNEI. The CDR3 loop reads CASSESSGGSGANVLTF. CDR3 coding DNA: TGTGCCAGCAGTGAATCGAGCGGGGGAAGTGGGGCCAACGTCCTGACTTTC.

This chain links TRBV18 with TRBJ1-2; 12 bases are a match to TRBD1. V lost 4 bases to trimming and J lost 4 bases; unmatched junction nucleotides: 7. This CDR3 has 16 residues. Germline values: CDR1 KGHSH, CDR2 LQKENI. The DNA of the CDR3 is TGTGCCAGCTCACAACCCGGGACAGGGGGCATCTATGGCTACACCTTC. Protein sequence: CASSQPGTGGIYGYTF.

This sequence joins TRBV2 and TRBJ2-3, with D uncertain. Germline loops: CDR1 SNHLY, CDR2 FYNNEI. Deletions cut 5 bases from V and 0 bases from J, with 3 bases between. This CDR3 is built from 12 residues. The CDR3 DNA follows: TGTGCCAGCAGTCTAAGCACAGATACGCAGTATTTT. Its protein product is CASSLSTDTQYF.

The V and J genes are TRBV11-2 and TRBJ2-3; D possibly uses TRBD1 or TRBD2 (7 bases each). V lost 3 bases and J 3 bases, leaving 13 bases between the germline ends. Germline CDR1 SGHAT, CDR2 FQNNGV. This CDR3 region has 15 residues. The CDR3 protein is CASSFRQGGTDTQYF. The CDR3 region has the DNA TGTGCCAGCAGCTTTAGGCAGGGGGGGACAGATACGCAGTATTTT. The complete variable domain, with remaining parts taken from reference TRBV11-2 and TRBJ2-3, reads EAGVAQSPRYKIIEKRQSVAFWCNPISGHATLYWYQQILGQGPKLLIQFQNNGVVDDSQLPKDRFSAERLKGVDSTLKIQPAKLEDSAVYLCASSFRQGGTDTQYFGPGTRLTVL.

The CDR3 spells CASRFPGGSYEQYF. In DNA form, the CDR3 reads TGTGCCAGCAGATTCCCGGGGGGGTCCTACGAGCAGTACTTC. This chain connects TRBV28 to TRBJ2-5; TRBD2 agrees at 8 bases. The better agreement between TRBJ2-7 and the DNA end casts doubt on the J call. CDR1 and CDR2 (germline): MDHEN, SYDVKM. CDR3 length equals 14 residues.

This clone was observed a single time. This chain links TRBV19 with TRBJ1-1; a possible D gene is TRBD1 (6 bases). The CDR3 has 15 residues. V lost 10 bases and J 4 bases, leaving 22 bases between the germline ends. Germline CDR1 LNHDA, CDR2 SQIVND (reference sequence). The CDR3 loop reads CATKPPYRDLTEAFF. For the CDR3, the DNA is TGTGCCACCAAGCCCCCATACAGGGATCTCACTGAAGCTTTCTTT.

The chain joins TRBV5-1 to TRBJ2-7; 8 nucleotides match TRBD1. The CDR3 extends over 14 amino acids. Germline V CDR1 and CDR2: SGHRS, YFSETQ. The V segment lost 5 bases and the J segment 2 bases; nucleotides outside the gene matches: 6. The DNA of the CDR3 is TGCGCCAGCAGTTTGACAGGGGACCCCTACGAGCAGTACTTC. Translating it yields CASSLTGDPYEQYF.

CDR3 nucleotide sequence: TGTGCCAGCAGTGACCGGCGGGGGAACACCATATATTTT. It specifies CASSDRRGNTIYF. J is TRBJ1-3 and V is TRBV2; D perhaps matches TRBD1 (5 bases). CDR3 length: 13 amino acids. The ends were cut back, 3 bases at V and 7 bases at J, with 10 bases in the middle. Germline CDR1 SNHLY, CDR2 FYNNEI.